The rows below give T cell receptor beta chains drawn from one sample of a study of blood T cell repertoires in COVID-19. Using immunoSEQ multiplex PCR, the repertoire was profiled, and TCRdb retains in-frame clones only, with some absent. Of a few hundred thousand clones in the sample, around 85% were seen once. Sample: peripheral blood. These receptors were obtained from a human donor with COVID-19, enrolled during active disease. The donor label of this sample is uncertain. Each CDR3 is given with its conserved first and last residue. Fields, in order: J gene, D gene, V gene, clone size, CDR3 protein, CDR3 DNA. The D gene is left open where the match is weak. Size is stated for part of the rows, as once, few or many counts, or as a class when the clone is expanded.

TRBJ2-3 | . | TRBV7-3 | . | CASSLSGPLGTDTQYF | TGTGCCAGCAGCTTAAGCGGGCCTCTGGGCACAGATACGCAGTATTTT
TRBJ2-1 | . | TRBV19 | . | CASMDSSSYNEQFF | TGTGCCAGTATGGACAGTAGCTCCTACAATGAGCAGTTCTTC
TRBJ1-1 | . | TRBV5-1 | . | CASSSWGGEAAEAFF | TGCGCCAGCAGCTCGTGGGGAGGGGAGGCGGCTGAAGCTTTCTTT
TRBJ2-7 | . | TRBV12-3/TRBV12-4 | . | CASTQGTRYEQYF | TGTGCCAGCACCCAGGGGACACGCTACGAGCAGTACTTC
TRBJ2-5 | . | TRBV9 | . | CASSPRPQGSGETQYF | TGTGCCAGCAGCCCCCGCCCCCAGGGTAGCGGCGAGACCCAGTACTTC
TRBJ1-3 | . | TRBV15 | once | CATSRGTGTLSGNTIYF | TGTGCCACCAGCAGAGGCACAGGGACCCTCTCTGGAAACACCATATATTTT
TRBJ1-5 | TRBD1 | TRBV28 | . | CASRTRQGLGQPQHF | TGTGCCAGCAGAACCCGACAGGGACTTGGCCAGCCCCAGCATTTT
TRBJ2-2 | TRBD2 | TRBV20-1 | once | CSASASGAVNTGELFF | TGCAGTGCTAGTGCTAGCGGGGCGGTCAACACCGGGGAGCTGTTTTTT
TRBJ2-3 | TRBD1 | TRBV6-6 | . | CASRTGQSTDTQYF | TGTGCCAGCAGAACGGGACAGAGCACAGATACGCAGTATTTT
TRBJ2-3 | . | TRBV7-6 | . | CASSPQDTSTDTQYF | TGTGCCAGCAGCCCCCAGGATACTAGCACAGATACGCAGTATTTT
TRBJ1-3 | TRBD1 | TRBV30 | . | CAWRGDSPGLSGNTIYF | TGTGCCTGGAGAGGGGACAGTCCGGGCCTCTCTGGAAACACCATATATTTT
TRBJ2-6 | . | TRBV6-5 | . | CASRFTGTGANVLTF | TGTGCCAGCAGATTTACAGGAACGGGGGCCAACGTCCTGACTTTC
TRBJ1-5 | TRBD1 | TRBV3-1/TRBV3-2 | . | CASSPTGFNQPQHF | TGTGCCAGCAGCCCGACAGGGTTCAATCAGCCCCAGCATTTT
TRBJ2-3 | TRBD2 | TRBV29-1 | . | CSGKLAASTDTQYF | TGCAGCGGTAAGCTAGCGGCCAGCACAGATACGCAGTATTTT
TRBJ2-5 | TRBD1 | TRBV5-1 | . | CASSLQTGATETQYF | TGCGCCAGTTCTCTTCAAACAGGGGCCACGGAGACCCAGTACTTC
TRBJ2-2 | . | TRBV6-4 | . | CASSAEGVNSGELFF | TGTGCCAGCAGTGCCGAGGGAGTCAATTCAGGGGAGCTGTTTTTT
TRBJ1-2 | TRBD1 | TRBV27 | . | CASSLGQGGRNGYTF | TGTGCCAGCAGTTTAGGTCAGGGGGGAAGGAATGGCTACACCTTC
TRBJ2-1 | TRBD2 | TRBV7-3 | . | CASSLNPAGVRNEQFF | TGTGCCAGCAGCTTAAATCCGGCGGGAGTAAGGAATGAGCAGTTCTTC
TRBJ1-3 | . | TRBV18 | . | CASSQERSPLGNTIYF | TGTGCCAGCTCACAGGAGCGGAGTCCCTTGGGAAACACCATATATTTT
TRBJ2-1 | . | TRBV28 | . | CASSGSRAGENEQFF | TGTGCCAGTTCCGGGAGCCGGGCCGGTGAGAATGAGCAGTTCTTC
TRBJ1-1 | TRBD1 | TRBV5-6 | . | CASSPKTGVFDTEAFF | TGTGCCAGCAGCCCGAAGACAGGGGTGTTCGACACTGAAGCTTTCTTT
TRBJ1-2 | TRBD1 | TRBV4-1 | . | CASSRQGAEGYTF | TGCGCCAGCAGCCGGCAGGGGGCGGAAGGCTACACCTTC
TRBJ1-5 | . | TRBV6-6 | . | CASSLRGSNQPQHF | TGTGCCAGCAGCTTACGTGGCAGCAATCAGCCCCAGCATTTT
TRBJ2-7 | . | TRBV6-5 | . | CASTPPDGGSYEQYF | TGTGCCAGCACCCCACCCGACGGAGGCTCCTACGAGCAGTACTTC
TRBJ2-5 | . | TRBV27 | . | CASTSWWAETQYF | TGTGCCAGCACCTCTTGGTGGGCCGAGACCCAGTACTTC
TRBJ1-1 | TRBD1 | TRBV2 | . | CATKGQGSTEAFF | TGTGCCACCAAGGGACAGGGGAGTACTGAAGCTTTCTTT
TRBJ2-7 | TRBD1 | TRBV7-6 | . | CASSSSGTENYEQYF | TGTGCCAGCAGCTCCTCCGGGACAGAAAACTACGAGCAGTACTTC
TRBJ2-4 | TRBD2 | TRBV4-3 | few | CASSHDGLAAAGETIQYF | TGCGCCAGCAGCCATGATGGACTAGCGGCGGCCGGGGAAACCATTCAGTACTTC
TRBJ2-3 | TRBD2 | TRBV29-1 | . | CSVEDGGLGGADTQYF | TGCAGCGTTGAAGATGGGGGACTAGGTGGGGCAGATACGCAGTATTTT
TRBJ1-1 | . | TRBV7-5 | once | CARSLEVQGPTLNTEAFF | TGTGCCAGAAGCTTAGAAGTTCAGGGCCCGACCCTGAACACTGAAGCTTTCTTT
TRBJ2-5 | TRBD2 | TRBV2 | . | CASPAGGGETQYF | TGTGCCAGCCCAGCGGGGGGTGGAGAGACCCAGTACTTC
TRBJ1-3 | . | TRBV18 | . | CASSRGGSGNTIYF | TGTGCCAGCTCACGAGGAGGGTCTGGAAACACCATATATTTT
TRBJ2-3 | TRBD2 | TRBV7-9 | . | CASSLLARYTDTQYF | TGTGCCAGCAGCCTACTAGCGCGATACACAGATACGCAGTATTTT
TRBJ2-5 | . | TRBV11-2 | once | CASNRPGEDLTETQYF | TGTGCCAGCAACCGCCCGGGGGAGGATTTGACGGAGACCCAGTACTTC
TRBJ1-1 | TRBD1 | TRBV7-3 | . | CASSLGGTGNTEAFF | TGTGCCAGCAGCTTAGGCGGGACAGGGAACACTGAAGCTTTCTTT
TRBJ2-5 | . | TRBV5-4 | once | CASSLATGFQETQYF | TGTGCCAGCAGCCTGGCGACAGGCTTCCAAGAGACCCAGTACTTC
TRBJ1-1 | . | TRBV7-3 | . | CASSLRQGLGGTEAFF | TGTGCCAGCAGCTTAAGGCAGGGACTAGGGGGGACTGAAGCTTTCTTT
TRBJ2-7 | TRBD2 | TRBV9 | . | CASSPRASGTYEQYF | TGTGCCAGCAGCCCCCGGGCTAGCGGGACATATGAGCAGTACTTC
TRBJ2-5 | . | TRBV12-3/TRBV12-4 | few | CASTMSPGKTQYF | TGTGCCAGCACCATGAGCCCGGGGAAGACCCAGTACTTC
TRBJ1-2 | TRBD1 | TRBV9 | . | CASSVGGTGGYTF | TGTGCCAGCAGCGTAGGCGGGACAGGCGGCTACACCTTC